This TCR beta chain was documented in a study of blood T cells in healthy people across ages. The overall study: About one barcoded beta molecule per two T cells was captured by template switching.

Combining a sample-barcoded 5' primer with a J-beta primer mix, a second PCR ran for 7 to 11 cycles. TCRdb reprocessed the 5' RACE reads with MiXCR, giving one entry per CDR3 protein. Here the sample spans about 1.6 million distinct CDR3 sequences, around 36% being singletons. In germline, CDR1 is LGHNA, CDR2 YNFKEQ. This CDR3 spans 15 amino acids. V gave up 4 bases and J gave up 5 bases, with 15 bases separating them. Sequencing used blood. The clonotype originates from a woman between 25 and 40 years old in good health. The chain has TRBV4-2 and TRBJ1-5; the D gene is possibly TRBD1 (5 bases). In DNA form, the CDR3 reads TGTGCCAGCAGCCGCGCGGGGGAAGGCGATCAGCCCCAGCATTTT. Protein product: CASSRAGEGDQPQHF.